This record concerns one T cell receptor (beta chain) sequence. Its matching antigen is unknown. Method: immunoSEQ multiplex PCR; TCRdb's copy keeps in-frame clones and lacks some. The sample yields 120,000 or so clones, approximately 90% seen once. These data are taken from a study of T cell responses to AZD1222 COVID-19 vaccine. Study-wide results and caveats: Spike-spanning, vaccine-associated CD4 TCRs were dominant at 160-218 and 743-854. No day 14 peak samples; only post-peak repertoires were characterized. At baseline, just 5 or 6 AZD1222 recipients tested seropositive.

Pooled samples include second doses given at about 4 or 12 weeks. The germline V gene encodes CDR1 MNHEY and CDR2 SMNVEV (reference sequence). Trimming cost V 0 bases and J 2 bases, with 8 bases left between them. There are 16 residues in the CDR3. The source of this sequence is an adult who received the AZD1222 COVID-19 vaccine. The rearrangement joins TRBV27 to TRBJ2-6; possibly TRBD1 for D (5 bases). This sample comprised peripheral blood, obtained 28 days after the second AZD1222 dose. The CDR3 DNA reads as TGTGCCAGCAGTTTATCGATAGGGGCTGGGGCCAACGTCCTGACTTTC. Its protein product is CASSLSIGAGANVLTF.